This T cell receptor (beta chain) was observed in a study of vaccination effects on CD4 cells after COVID-19. Using viral peptide pools, the ViraFEST assay grew out antigen-specific CD4+ T cells prior to sequencing. Around day 10 of culture, CD4+ T cells were separated out. Previously uninfected by SARS-CoV-2, the vaccine recipients also showed negative nucleocapsid antibodies. Some 2.2 million PBMC per well received 9 to 10 IU/ml IL-2 and around 11 ug/ml peptides in culture. Assay: immunoSEQ multiplex PCR; the TCRdb copy retains only in-frame clones and omits some. This sample has 30,000 or so clones; roughly two thirds occur once, and the top ten carry around 28%. This CDR3 is 14 amino acids long. CDR1 and CDR2 from the germline V gene are LNHDA and SQIVND (reference sequence). The ends lost 4 bases at V and 1 base at J; junction bases unmatched: 0. Remarks on this clone: Its specificity is not known.

Sequences were derived from CD4+ T cells from PBMCs cultured with HCoV-229E spike peptides, sampled before COVID-19 vaccination. This receptor was obtained from a human donor who received a COVID-19 vaccine. The chain couples TRBV19 to TRBJ2-2; 7 nucleotides line up with TRBD1. This CDR3 reads CASSRDRNTGELFF. The DNA for the CDR3 is TGTGCCAGTAGTAGGGACAGGAACACCGGGGAGCTGTTTTTT.